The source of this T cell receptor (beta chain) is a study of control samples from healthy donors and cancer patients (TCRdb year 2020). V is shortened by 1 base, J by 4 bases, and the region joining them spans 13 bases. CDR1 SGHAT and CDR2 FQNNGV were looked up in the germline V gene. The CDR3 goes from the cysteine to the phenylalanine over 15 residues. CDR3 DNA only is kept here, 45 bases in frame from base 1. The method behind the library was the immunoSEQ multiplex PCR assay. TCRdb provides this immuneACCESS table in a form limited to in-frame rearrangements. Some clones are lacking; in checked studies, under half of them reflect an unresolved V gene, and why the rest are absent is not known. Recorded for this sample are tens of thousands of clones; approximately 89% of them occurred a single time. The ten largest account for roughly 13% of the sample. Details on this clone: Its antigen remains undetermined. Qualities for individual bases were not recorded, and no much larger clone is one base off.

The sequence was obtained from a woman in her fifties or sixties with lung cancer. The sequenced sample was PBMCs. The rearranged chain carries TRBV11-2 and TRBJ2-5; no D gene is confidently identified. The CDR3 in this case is CASSLVEEVAETQYF. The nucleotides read TGTGCCAGCAGCTTAGTGGAAGAGGTAGCAGAGACCCAGTACTTC.